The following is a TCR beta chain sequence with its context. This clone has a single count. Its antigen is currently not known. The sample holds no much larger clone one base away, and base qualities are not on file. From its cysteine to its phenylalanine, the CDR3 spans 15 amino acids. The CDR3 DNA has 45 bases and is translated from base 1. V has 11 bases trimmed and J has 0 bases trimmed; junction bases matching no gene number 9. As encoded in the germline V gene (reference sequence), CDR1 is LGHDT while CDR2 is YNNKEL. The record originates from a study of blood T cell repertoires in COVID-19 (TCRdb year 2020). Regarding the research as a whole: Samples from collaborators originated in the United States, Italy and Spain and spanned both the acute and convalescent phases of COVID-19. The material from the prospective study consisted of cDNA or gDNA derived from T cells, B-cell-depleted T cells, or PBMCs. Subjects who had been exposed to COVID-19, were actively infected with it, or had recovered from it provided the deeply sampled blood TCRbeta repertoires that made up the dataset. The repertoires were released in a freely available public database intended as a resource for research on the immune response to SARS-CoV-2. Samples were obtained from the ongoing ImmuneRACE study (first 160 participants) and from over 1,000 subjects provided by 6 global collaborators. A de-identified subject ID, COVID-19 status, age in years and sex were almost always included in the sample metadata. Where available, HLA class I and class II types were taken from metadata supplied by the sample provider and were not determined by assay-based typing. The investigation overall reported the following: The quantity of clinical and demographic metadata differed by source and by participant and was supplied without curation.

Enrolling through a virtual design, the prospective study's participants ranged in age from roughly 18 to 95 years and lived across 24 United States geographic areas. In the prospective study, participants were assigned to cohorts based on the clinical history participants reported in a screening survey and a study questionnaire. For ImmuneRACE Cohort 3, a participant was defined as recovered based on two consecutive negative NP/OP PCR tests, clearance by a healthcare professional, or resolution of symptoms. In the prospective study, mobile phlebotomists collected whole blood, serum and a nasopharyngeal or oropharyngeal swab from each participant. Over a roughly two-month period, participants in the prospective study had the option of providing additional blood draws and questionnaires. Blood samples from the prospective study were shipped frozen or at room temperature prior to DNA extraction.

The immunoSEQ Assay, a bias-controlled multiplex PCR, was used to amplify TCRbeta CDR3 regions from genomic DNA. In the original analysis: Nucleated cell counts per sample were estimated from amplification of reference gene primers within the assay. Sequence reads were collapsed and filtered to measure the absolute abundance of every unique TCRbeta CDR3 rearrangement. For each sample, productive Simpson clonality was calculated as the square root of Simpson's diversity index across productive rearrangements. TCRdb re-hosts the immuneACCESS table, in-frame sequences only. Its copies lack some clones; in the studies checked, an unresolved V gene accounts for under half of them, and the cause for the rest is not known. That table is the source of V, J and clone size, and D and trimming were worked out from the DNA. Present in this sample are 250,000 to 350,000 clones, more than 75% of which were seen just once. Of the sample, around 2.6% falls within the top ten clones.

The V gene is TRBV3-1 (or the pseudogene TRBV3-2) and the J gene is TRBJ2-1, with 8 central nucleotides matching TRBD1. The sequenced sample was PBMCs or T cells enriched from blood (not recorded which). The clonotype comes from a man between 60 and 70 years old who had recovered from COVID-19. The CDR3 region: CAVSGGGSSYNEQFF. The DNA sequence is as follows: TGTGCCGTCTCAGGGGGCGGTAGCTCCTACAATGAGCAGTTCTTC.